Listed here are 21 T cell receptor beta chains from one sample, sequenced in a study of lymphopenia after photon versus proton radiotherapy. Profiling relied on immunoSEQ multiplex PCR, and the TCRdb table lists in-frame clones only, not all of them. The table includes approximately 50,000 clones, 65% to 85% detected once. The sequenced sample was peripheral blood, obtained from a patient treated with photon-based radiotherapy. These receptors all stem from a man in his fifties or sixties with gastric cancer.

This rearrangement joins TRBV28 to TRBJ1-1, with 7 bases identical to TRBD1. CDR1 is MDHEN, CDR2 SYDVKM, per germline. The CDR3 has 14 residues. V shed 6 bases, J shed 4 bases, and the junction held 8 bases outside the gene matches. The DNA for the CDR3 is TGTGCCAGCAGCCATCAGGGGGTTTCCACTGAAGCTTTCTTT. Protein sequence: CASSHQGVSTEAFF. Drawing the rest from reference TRBV28 and TRBJ1-1, the complete variable domain is DVKVTQSSRYLVKRTGEKVFLECVQDMDHENMFWYRQDPGLGLRLIYFSYDVKMKEKGDIPEGYSVSREKKERFSLILESASTNQTSMYLCASSHQGVSTEAFFGQGTRLTVV.

In DNA, the CDR3 is TGTGCCAGCAGCGTAGAGCTCACAGGGGGCGAGACAGATACGCAGTATTTT. Translating it yields CASSVELTGGETDTQYF. This chain joins TRBV4-2 and TRBJ2-3, with 9 bases that match TRBD1. Germline V lookup: CDR1 LGHNA, CDR2 YNFKEQ. V was clipped by 5 bases and J by 3 bases; unmatched bases: 12. CDR3 length: 17 residues.

This chain connects TRBV19 to TRBJ1-5; D gene uncertain. V was trimmed by 3 bases and J by 5 bases, leaving 11 bases between them. The CDR3 runs to 14 residues. Germline V gene sequence: CDR1 LNHDA, CDR2 SQIVND (reference sequence). The DNA for the CDR3 is TGTGCCAGTAGTATTAGCCCGGCGGATCAGCCCCAGCATTTT. Translation gives CASSISPADQPQHF. The entire variable domain, with the rest obtained from reference TRBV19 and TRBJ1-5, is as follows: DGGITQSPKYLFRKEGQNVTLSCEQNLNHDAMYWYRQDPGQGLRLIYYSQIVNDFQKGDIAEGYSVSREKKESFPLTVTSAQKNPTAFYLCASSISPADQPQHFGDGTRLSIL.

This chain connects TRBV5-6 to TRBJ1-5; 10 bases map to TRBD1. V was pared by 3 bases and J by 3 bases, with 3 bases of the junction left unmatched. Per the germline V gene, CDR1 is SGHDT and CDR2 is YYEEEE. The CDR3 consists of 15 residues. The CDR3 DNA follows: TGTGCCAGCAGCTCCGGGACAGGGGTCAATCAGCCCCAGCATTTT. Translation gives CASSSGTGVNQPQHF.

This clone was counted ten times or more. In DNA form, the CDR3 reads TGTGCCAGCAGCCGCGACAGGCCCTTAATTGGCTACACCTTC. Its protein product is CASSRDRPLIGYTF. V gene TRBV28 combines with J gene TRBJ1-2, with a tentative D call TRBD1 (6 bases). CDR3 length: 14 residues. V dropped 6 bases and J dropped 7 bases, with 18 bases sitting between them. The V gene's germline CDR1 is MDHEN and CDR2 SYDVKM.

This clone was seen a few times. This chain links TRBV7-2 with TRBJ2-7; D remains unclear. CDR1 and CDR2 (germline): SGHTA, FQGNSA. The length of the CDR3 is 13 residues. The V and J ends lost 0 bases and 6 bases respectively, with 9 bases between them. The CDR3 sequence: CASSLAPGFEQYF. CDR3 nucleotides: TGTGCCAGCAGCTTAGCACCCGGGTTCGAGCAGTACTTC.

The chain recombines TRBV29-1 with TRBJ2-3; possible D gene TRBD2, 5 bases. V was cut by 4 bases and J by 8 bases, with 13 bases left in between. CDR1 is SQVTM, CDR2 ANQGSEA, per germline. The CDR3 contains 12 residues. The CDR3 reads CSVGLGGGTQYF. The CDR3 DNA reads TGCAGCGTTGGCCTAGGAGGTGGTACGCAGTATTTT.

J is TRBJ1-2 and V is TRBV19, with 8 bases identical to TRBD1. CDR1 and CDR2 from the germline V gene are LNHDA and SQIVND (reference sequence). The trim removed 5 bases at V and 4 bases at J, leaving 6 bases unmatched. This CDR3 region has 14 residues. The CDR3 here is CASSGEGQVYGYTF. CDR3 coding DNA: TGTGCCAGTAGTGGCGAGGGACAGGTCTATGGCTACACCTTC.

The gene calls are TRBV5-4 and TRBJ2-1; 8 bases are a match to TRBD2. The CDR3 is 15 residues long. CDR1 and CDR2 (germline): SGHNT, YYREEE (reference sequence). After removal of 4 bases from V and 6 bases from J, the junction contained 9 bases not matched to a gene. CDR3 protein: CASSASGTRGNEQFF. The CDR3 nucleotides are TGTGCCAGCAGCGCATCCGGGACTAGGGGCAATGAGCAGTTCTTC.

This sequence joins TRBV7-9 and TRBJ1-1; TRBD1 agrees at 8 bases. Germline V CDR1 and CDR2: SEHNR, FQNEAQ (reference sequence). The J segment lost 1 base and the V segment lost 5 bases, leaving 6 bases of the junction unmatched. This CDR3 region has 15 residues. The CDR3 coding sequence is TGTGCCAGCAGCGGACGACAGGGGAAGAACACTGAAGCTTTCTTT. Its protein is CASSGRQGKNTEAFF. The variable domain in full, completed from reference TRBV7-9 and TRBJ1-1, reads DTGVSQNPRHKITKRGQNVTFRCDPISEHNRLYWYRQTLGQGPEFLTYFQNEAQLEKSRLLSDRFSAERPKGSFSTLEIQRTEQGDSAMYLCASSGRQGKNTEAFFGQGTRLTVV.

A single count supports this clone. The chain combines TRBV5-1 with TRBJ2-1; no reliable D call. V was pared by 2 bases and J by 5 bases, with 8 bases between. Germline CDR1 is SGHRS and CDR2 is YFSETQ. The CDR3 is 13 amino acids. The CDR3 region is CASSLVGNNEQFF. The CDR3 bases are TGCGCCAGCAGCTTAGTGGGGAACAATGAGCAGTTCTTC.

The chain employs TRBV6-1 and TRBJ1-5, with D possibly being TRBD1 (6 bases). Trimming took off 7 bases at V and 7 bases at J, with 20 bases between the two ends. Germline CDR1 is MNHNS and CDR2 is SASEGT. The CDR3 covers 15 residues. The CDR3 is CASTSGGGKGQPQHF. The CDR3 bases are TGTGCCAGCACCAGTGGAGGGGGGAAGGGGCAGCCCCAGCATTTT.

J is TRBJ2-5 and V is TRBV11-2; D might be TRBD2 (5 bases). There are 14 residues in the CDR3. The V end lost 5 bases, the J end lost 5 bases, and 15 bases lay between the germline ends. Germline CDR1 and CDR2: SGHAT and FQNNGV. The CDR3 here is CASSPSGSRETQYF. DNA for the CDR3: TGTGCCAGCAGCCCGAGCGGCTCCCGGGAGACCCAGTACTTC.

The chain links TRBV7-9 to TRBJ2-1, with D perhaps TRBD2 (5 bases). There are 15 residues in the CDR3. The germline V gene encodes CDR1 SEHNR and CDR2 FQNEAQ (reference sequence). Trimming shortened V by 5 bases and J by 6 bases, and 17 bases separated the two germline ends. The chain's CDR3 is CASSPPPGGGNEQFF. The CDR3 DNA reads as TGTGCCAGCAGCCCGCCCCCCGGAGGCGGCAATGAGCAGTTCTTC.

The rearrangement links TRBV30 to TRBJ2-1; perhaps TRBD2 as D (6 bases). V was clipped by 1 base and J by 5 bases, with 9 bases between them. CDR3 size: 13 residues. Germline V gene sequence: CDR1 GTSNPN, CDR2 SVGIG (reference sequence). The DNA for the CDR3 is TGTGCCTGGAGTGGGGACTCAAACAATGAGCAGTTCTTC. Its translation is CAWSGDSNNEQFF. The variable domain in full, completed from reference TRBV30 and TRBJ2-1, reads SQTIHQWPATLVQPVGSPLSLECTVEGTSNPNLYWYRQAAGRGLQLLFYSVGIGQISSEVPQNLSASRPQDRQFILSSKKLLLSDSGFYLCAWSGDSNNEQFFGPGTRLTVL.

This sequence joins TRBV6-5 and TRBJ2-1; no clear D gene. V lost 3 bases and J lost 0, with 6 bases in between. The CDR3 sequence is 14 residues long. Per the germline V gene, CDR1 is MNHEY and CDR2 is SVGAGI. The CDR3 region has the DNA TGTGCCAGCAGTTATAGGAGCTCCTACAATGAGCAGTTCTTC. Translated, it gives CASSYRSSYNEQFF.

V and J are TRBV28 and TRBJ2-1; 8 bases match TRBD2. Losses at the gene ends were 9 bases for V and 4 bases for J; bases not matched to a gene: 8. Per germline, CDR1 MDHEN and CDR2 SYDVKM. The CDR3 extends over 14 amino acids. The CDR3 spells CASTSGRAYNEQFF. CDR3 in DNA: TGTGCCAGTACCTCCGGGAGGGCTTACAATGAGCAGTTCTTC.

The chain has TRBV7-8 and TRBJ2-7; TRBD2 matches at 7 bases. The CDR3 length is 13 residues. CDR1 SGHVS and CDR2 FQNEAQ come from the germline V gene. The V segment lost 5 bases and the J segment 6 bases; nucleotides outside the gene matches: 7. CDR3 amino acids: CASSAGVGLEQYF. The CDR3 coding sequence is TGTGCCAGCAGCGCGGGAGTGGGGCTCGAGCAGTACTTC.

This clone has only a few counts. The CDR3 DNA reads as TGTGCCACCAGCAGTTCATGGAACACTGAAGCTTTCTTT. This encodes CATSSSWNTEAFF. This sequence joins TRBV15 and TRBJ1-1; D unresolved. Germline V gene data show CDR1 as LNHNV and CDR2 as YYDKDF (reference sequence). The length of the CDR3 is 13 residues. V was cut by 3 bases and J by 1 base, with 6 bases left in between. Full variable domain (outside the CDR3, taken from reference TRBV15 and TRBJ1-1): DAMVIQNPRYQVTQFGKPVTLSCSQTLNHNVMYWYQQKSSQAPKLLFHYYDKDFNNEADTPDNFQSRRPNTSFCFLDIRSPGLGDTAMYLCATSSSWNTEAFFGQGTRLTVV.

This chain connects TRBV6-6 to TRBJ2-7; D may match TRBD1 or TRBD2 (5 bases each). Germline V gives CDR1 MNHNY, CDR2 SVGAGI (reference sequence). V was cut by 6 bases and J by 2 bases, with 20 bases left in between. This CDR3 spans 16 amino acids. CDR3 in amino acids: CASSRTPGAGTYEQYF. CDR3 coding DNA: TGTGCCAGCAGCCGTACTCCCGGGGCAGGGACCTACGAGCAGTACTTC.

The rearrangement links TRBV5-1 to TRBJ2-3; D may be TRBD2 (5 bases). This CDR3 region has 13 residues. Trimming removed 2 bases from V and 4 bases from J, with 8 bases in between. Per the germline V gene, CDR1 is SGHRS and CDR2 is YFSETQ. CDR3 DNA sequence: TGCGCCAGCAGCTTAGGGAGCGCAGATACGCAGTATTTT. It codes for CASSLGSADTQYF.